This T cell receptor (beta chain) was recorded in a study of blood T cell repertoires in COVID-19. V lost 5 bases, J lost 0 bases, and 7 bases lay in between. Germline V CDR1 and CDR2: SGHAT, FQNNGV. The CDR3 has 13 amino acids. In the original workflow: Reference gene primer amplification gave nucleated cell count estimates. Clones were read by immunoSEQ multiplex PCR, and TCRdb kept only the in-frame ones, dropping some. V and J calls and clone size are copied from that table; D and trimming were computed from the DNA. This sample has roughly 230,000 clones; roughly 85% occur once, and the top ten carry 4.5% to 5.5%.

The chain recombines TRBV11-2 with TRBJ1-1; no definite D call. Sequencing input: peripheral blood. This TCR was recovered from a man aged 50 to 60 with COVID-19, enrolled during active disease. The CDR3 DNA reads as TGTGCCAGCAGCCCTGGGCTGAACACTGAAGCTTTCTTT. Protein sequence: CASSPGLNTEAFF. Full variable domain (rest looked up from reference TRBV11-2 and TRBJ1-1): EAGVAQSPRYKIIEKRQSVAFWCNPISGHATLYWYQQILGQGPKLLIQFQNNGVVDDSQLPKDRFSAERLKGVDSTLKIQPAKLEDSAVYLCASSPGLNTEAFFGQGTRLTVV.